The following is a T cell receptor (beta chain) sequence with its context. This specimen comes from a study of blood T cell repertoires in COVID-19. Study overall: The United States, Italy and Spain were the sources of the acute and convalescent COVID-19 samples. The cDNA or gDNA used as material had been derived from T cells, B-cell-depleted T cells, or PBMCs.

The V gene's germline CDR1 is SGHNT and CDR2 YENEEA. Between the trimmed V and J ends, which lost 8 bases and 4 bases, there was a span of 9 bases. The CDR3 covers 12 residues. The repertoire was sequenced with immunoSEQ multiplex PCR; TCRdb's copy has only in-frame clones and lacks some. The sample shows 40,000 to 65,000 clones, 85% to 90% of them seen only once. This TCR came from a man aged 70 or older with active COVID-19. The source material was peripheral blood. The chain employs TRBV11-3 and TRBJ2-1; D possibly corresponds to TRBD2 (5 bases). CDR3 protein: CASGEQYNEQFF. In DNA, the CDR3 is TGTGCCAGCGGGGAGCAATACAATGAGCAGTTCTTC. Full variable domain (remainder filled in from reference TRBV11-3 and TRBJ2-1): EAGVVQSPRYKIIEKKQPVAFWCNPISGHNTLYWYLQNLGQGPELLIRYENEEAVDDSQLPKDRFSAERLKGVDSTLKIQPAELGDSAVYLCASGEQYNEQFFGPGTRLTVL.